Following are 7 T cell receptor beta chains from one sample sequenced in a study of identifying expanded T cells in peripheral blood. Sequenced by immunoSEQ multiplex PCR; TCRdb stores in-frame clones only, minus some. The top ten hold less than 10% of the sample, which has around 120,000 clones, 86% seen once. The sequencing input was blood. All receptors derive from a person between 18 and 69 years old in good health.

This chain uses TRBV19 with TRBJ2-2; 7 bases are shared with TRBD2. CDR3 size: 15 residues. V shed 3 bases and J 4 bases; nucleotides not matched to a gene: 5. CDR1 and CDR2 from the germline V gene are LNHDA and SQIVND (reference sequence). The CDR3 spells CASSIRGGGTGELFF. The DNA for the CDR3 is TGTGCCAGTAGTATTCGGGGCGGGGGCACCGGGGAGCTGTTTTTT.

This clone came up a few times. The V call is TRBV2, the J call TRBJ1-6, with 7 bases matching TRBD1. The CDR3 is made up of 13 amino acids. The V segment lost 10 bases and the J segment 10 bases; nucleotides outside the gene matches: 10. Germline V gene data show CDR1 as SNHLY and CDR2 as FYNNEI. DNA for the CDR3: TGTGCCACTGACAGGGTGGGTGGATCACCCCTCCACTTT. This gives the protein CATDRVGGSPLHF.

The rearrangement links TRBV30 to TRBJ1-6, with TRBD1 as a possible D gene (6 bases). The CDR3 loop spans 12 amino acids. V was shortened by 5 bases and J by 11 bases, with 13 bases between the two germline ends. The V gene's germline CDR1 is GTSNPN and CDR2 SVGIG (reference sequence). In nucleotides, the CDR3 is TGTGCCTGGTGCAGGGGTCAGGCACCCCTCCACTTT. This encodes CAWCRGQAPLHF.

CDR3 coding DNA: TGTGCCAGCAGCCCCCTAGCAGGGCGAGAGGAGCAGTACTTC. This sequence encodes CASSPLAGREEQYF. The V gene is TRBV7-9, the J gene TRBJ2-5; perhaps D is TRBD1 or TRBD2 (5 bases each). V was clipped by 5 bases and J by 11 bases, with 21 bases between them. CDR3 length: 14 residues. CDR1 is SEHNR and CDR2 is FQNEAQ in the germline V gene (reference sequence).

This clone occurred a few times. An end of the junction differs from the germline gene, which may be a read error. The rearrangement joins TRBV9 to TRBJ2-1; unclear D gene. This CDR3 has 15 amino acids. Germline assignment: CDR1 SGDLS and CDR2 YYNGEE. The CDR3 bases are TGTGCCACCAGCATTGGGGATGAGCCCTACAATGAGCAGTTCTTC. It encodes CATSIGDEPYNEQFF.

The chain has TRBV13 and TRBJ2-1; the D gene could be TRBD1 or TRBD2 (6 bases each). V lost 5 bases, J lost 4 bases, and 15 bases lay in between. Germline CDR1 and CDR2: PRHDT and FYEKMQ (reference sequence). This CDR3 is 15 amino acids long. The CDR3 is CASSAQGRGYNEQFF. The CDR3 DNA is TGTGCCAGCAGCGCTCAGGGGCGGGGATACAATGAGCAGTTCTTC.

The chain is built from TRBV4-2 and TRBJ2-5; D unclear. Germline values: CDR1 LGHNA, CDR2 YNFKEQ. The CDR3 consists of 13 residues. V lost 1 base and J lost 1, with 4 bases in between. CDR3 nucleotide sequence: TGTGCCAGCAGCCAAGGAGTCCAAGAGACCCAGTACTTC. This sequence encodes CASSQGVQETQYF.